This T cell receptor beta chain originates from a study of monozygotic twins with inflammatory bowel disease. A template switching step added UMIs, each with a 6-nucleotide sample barcode. TCRdb reanalyzed the 5' RACE reads and collapses them to one entry per CDR3 protein, without DNA. In total, the table holds 300,000 to 400,000 distinct CDR3 sequences. Study-wide results and caveats: Support for a single strong signal or clonotype associated with IBD was absent. By inverse Simpson index, TCRbeta diversity was lower in IBD patients than in healthy co-twins.

Comments on this clonotype: What it binds is unknown.

Per germline, CDR1 SGDLS and CDR2 YYNGEE. The CDR3 has 15 residues. The TCR sequence derives from a human donor with ulcerative colitis or Crohn's disease, or a healthy co-twin of an affected twin (not recorded which). The chain uses TRBV9 and TRBJ1-1; TCRdb proposes TRBD1, but this gene call is untestable without DNA. Sequencing was carried out using blood. CDR3 protein: CASSVERTPWTEAFF.